This T cell receptor (beta chain) was sequenced in a study of regulatory T cells in long-lasting Graves disease. Across the study: A definition of persistent Graves' disease required over 5 years of antithyroid drugs plus positive TSH receptor antibodies. Study observations and caveats: The work looked only at peripheral blood and did not look at thyroid tissue. A limited number of samples was an acknowledged limitation.

Time point here: persistent/refractory GD, antithyroid drugs over 5 years with positive TRAb. Extracted PBMC RNA gave rise to the TCR library. Construction of the TCR beta libraries employed iRepertoire HTBI primers in conjunction with Arm-PCR of CDR3 regions. TCRdb re-called the multiplex PCR reads with MiXCR, one entry per CDR3 protein. The sample holds roughly 300,000 distinct CDR3 sequences; less than 20% are singletons and the top ten take roughly 29%. This clonotype has a count of ten or more. The antigen is unknown. The receptor comes from a female donor with Graves disease. Sequences were derived from peripheral blood mononuclear cells (PBMCs), sampled when the disease was refractory, from a patient treated with antithyroid drugs.

CDR3 nucleotide sequence: TGTGCCAGCAGCTTGAGGGGGACGCTACCCTACGAGCAGTACTTC. Encoded protein: CASSLRGTLPYEQYF. This sequence joins TRBV7-2 and TRBJ2-7; possible D gene TRBD1, 6 bases. The ends were cut back, 3 bases at V and 2 bases at J, with 14 bases in the middle. This CDR3 spans 15 amino acids. Germline V CDR1 and CDR2: SGHTA, FQGNSA.